The 10 T cell receptor beta chains below all came from one sample that was sequenced in a study of T cell repertoires in aging, cancer and after chemotherapy. Multiplex touch-down PCR with TRB-A/B primers amplified rearranged V-D-J TRB sequences. In TCRdb, the multiplex PCR reads were re-called with MiXCR into one record per CDR3 protein. The sample lists roughly 2,000 distinct CDR3 sequences; 20% were seen once. Amplification of TCR beta used genomic DNA extracted from peripheral blood. The sequencing input was blood. The receptors were sampled from a human donor with a solid tumor.

This clonotype qualifies as large (0.1 to 1%). The rearrangement joins TRBV29-1 to TRBJ2-2; unclear D gene. Trimming cost V 3 bases and J 5 bases, with 10 bases left between them. Germline V gene lookup returns CDR1 SQVTM and CDR2 ANQGSEA. This CDR3 has 13 amino acids. The CDR3 nucleotides are TGCAGCGTTGAGTCGGTCGGGACCGGGGAGCTGTTTTTT. The encoded protein is CSVESVGTGELFF.

Judged by abundance, this clonotype is medium-sized. This sequence joins TRBV19 and TRBJ2-1; D is unresolved. This CDR3 is built from 14 residues. Looked up from germline, CDR1 is LNHDA and CDR2 is SQIVND (reference sequence). Between the trimmed V and J ends, which lost 4 bases and 0 bases, there was a span of 7 bases. CDR3 sequence reads: CASSSRSSYNEQFF. In DNA form, the CDR3 reads TGTGCCAGTAGTAGCAGGAGCTCCTACAATGAGCAGTTCTTC.

This clonotype is deemed medium-sized. The rearrangement joins TRBV5-1 to TRBJ2-7; TRBD1 matches at 9 bases. Germline CDR1 SGHRS, CDR2 YFSETQ. This CDR3 has 14 residues. V lost 5 bases, J lost 3 bases, and 6 bases stayed unmatched. CDR3 bases: TGCGCCAGCAGTCGGACAGGGGAAGTCTACGAGCAGTACTTC. It is translated as CASSRTGEVYEQYF.

This clonotype was found a few times. Germline and junction disagree at one end, which may indicate a read error. The chain combines TRBV5-6 with TRBJ2-2; D call uncertain. The CDR3 has 15 residues. CDR1 and CDR2 from the germline V gene are SGHDT and YYEEEE. CDR3 loop: CASSLRSSNTGELFF. In DNA form, the CDR3 reads TGCGCCAGCAGCTTGAGGAGTTCGAACACCGGGGAGCTGTTTTTT.

This clonotype was detected only once. J is TRBJ1-2 and V is TRBV28, with 8 bases fitting TRBD1. The CDR3 sequence is 14 residues long. Germline V lookup: CDR1 MDHEN, CDR2 SYDVKM. Trimming took 4 bases from V and 2 from J; bases not matched to a gene: 3. CDR3 loop: CASSSTGANYGYTF. The CDR3 nucleotides are TGTGCCAGCAGTTCGACAGGGGCAAACTATGGCTACACCTTC.

This clonotype is large by share. The chain joins TRBV6-1 to TRBJ1-2; TRBD1 matches 7 bases. The CDR3 is made up of 15 amino acids. Trimming took 3 bases from V and 4 from J; bases not matched to a gene: 8. In germline, CDR1 is MNHNS, CDR2 SASEGT. CDR3 nucleotides: TGTGCCAGCAGTGAGGCCTACAGGGGCGTCTATGGCTACACCTTC. Translation gives CASSEAYRGVYGYTF.

This clonotype is labeled medium-sized. V usage is TRBV20-1 and J usage is TRBJ2-1; TRBD2 aligns across 12 bases. This CDR3 has 16 residues. Germline CDR1 DFQATT, CDR2 SNEGSKA (reference sequence). Germline trimming cut 4 bases from V and 5 bases from J; bases unmatched to any gene: 9. The CDR3 DNA reads as TGCAGTGCTACTAGTCTAGCGGGGGGGCCCCACAATGAGCAGTTCTTC. It yields the protein CSATSLAGGPHNEQFF.

Judged by abundance, this clonotype is large (0.1 to 1%). The chain combines TRBV15 with TRBJ2-7; either TRBD1 or TRBD2 may fit D (5 bases each). V lost 1 base to trimming and J lost 5 bases, with 12 bases between them. Germline CDR1 and CDR2: LNHNV and YYDKDF (reference sequence). CDR3 size: 14 residues. This chain's CDR3 is CATSRGEFRDEQYF. The CDR3 bases are TGTGCCACCAGCAGAGGGGAGTTCAGGGACGAGCAGTACTTC. Combining the CDR3 with reference TRBV15 and TRBJ2-7 gives the whole variable domain DAMVIQNPRYQVTQFGKPVTLSCSQTLNHNVMYWYQQKSSQAPKLLFHYYDKDFNNEADTPDNFQSRRPNTSFCFLDIRSPGLGDTAMYLCATSRGEFRDEQYFGPGTRLTVT.

This clonotype was seen a handful of times. The V gene is TRBV28, the J gene TRBJ2-2; unclear D gene. Germline values: CDR1 MDHEN, CDR2 SYDVKM. The CDR3 consists of 11 residues. The V gene lost 4 bases and the J gene lost 4 bases, with 1 base spanning the gap. The CDR3 nucleotides read TGTGCCAGCAGTTCCACCGGGGAGCTGTTTTTT. Translated: CASSSTGELFF.

The chain is built from TRBV5-8 and TRBJ2-3; the D gene is possibly TRBD2 (6 bases). V lost 1 base to trimming and J lost 7 bases, with 7 bases between them. CDR3 length: 12 residues. Germline V lookup: CDR1 SGHTS, CDR2 YDEGEE. The CDR3 DNA follows: TGTGCCAGCAGCTTGCGGGGGAATACGCAGTATTTT. Translation gives CASSLRGNTQYF.